This TCR beta chain was sequenced for a study of Graves' ophthalmopathy and Graves' hyperthyroidism. Study-wide points: Ophthalmopathy progression predictions by the model showed roughly 77% specificity and about 70% sensitivity.

CDR3 length: 17 amino acids. Trimming cost V 3 bases and J 4 bases; bases outside gene matches: 11. CDR1 and CDR2 (germline): MDHEN, SYDVKM. The authors used Ficoll-Paque density gradient centrifugation to separate PBMCs. The input was around 9 ml of fresh peripheral blood. About this clonotype itself: Its matching antigen is unknown.

Amplification targeted the TCR beta CDR3 regions, with RNA transcripts as the source material. HTBI-primed RT-PCR formed the first round, and a multiplex PCR formed the second. MiXCR was run by TCRdb on the multiplex PCR reads, yielding one entry per CDR3 protein. The sample lists under 350,000 distinct CDR3 sequences; 15% to 20% were seen once. This clonotype was sampled from an adult man with Graves' ophthalmopathy. Sequenced material: peripheral blood. This rearrangement joins TRBV28 to TRBJ2-7; TRBD2 matches 11 bases. In nucleotides, the CDR3 is TGTGCCAGCAGTTTCGGGACTAGCGGCGGGGTTTTTTACGAGCAGTACTTC. It specifies CASSFGTSGGVFYEQYF. The full variable domain, completed using reference TRBV28 and TRBJ2-7, is DVKVTQSSRYLVKRTGEKVFLECVQDMDHENMFWYRQDPGLGLRLIYFSYDVKMKEKGDIPEGYSVSREKKERFSLILESASTNQTSMYLCASSFGTSGGVFYEQYFGPGTRLTVT.